This TCR beta chain comes out of a study of cytomegalovirus exposure and HLA in healthy donors. Researchers ran the PCR with 60 Vbeta and 13 Jbeta primers. Repertoires were generated with immunoSEQ multiplex PCR, while TCRdb's copy carries only in-frame clones and drops some. The sample shows around 150,000 clones, approximately 80% of them seen only once. Points from the study as a whole: Follow-up analysis found HLA locus-dependent TCR association rates, highest for DRB1 and lowest for HLA-C. It emerged from a later analysis that several of the most significant clusters appeared to be linked to common viral pathogens.

In this sample, this clone turned up once. What it binds is unknown. Material for sequencing was PBMCs. This receptor was identified in a young man in good health and CMV-seronegative.

The CDR3 loop is CASSLEGAANTGELFF. Here the CDR3 DNA reads TGTGCCAGCAGCCTGGAGGGGGCCGCGAACACCGGGGAGCTGTTTTTT. The J gene is TRBJ2-2, the V gene TRBV9; weak D call: TRBD1 (7 bases). The CDR3 totals 16 residues. The ends were cut back, 4 bases at V and 0 bases at J, with 13 bases in the middle. The germline V gene has CDR1 SGDLS and CDR2 YYNGEE.